This T cell receptor beta chain originates from a study of blood T cell repertoires in COVID-19. The data were produced by immunoSEQ multiplex PCR, yet TCRdb's version contains in-frame clones alone and is incomplete. This table holds about 200,000 clones, under 85% found once. The CDR3 length is 17 residues. Seattle's cohort entered during active infection and was followed longitudinally. The sequence came from a woman over 75 with COVID-19, enrolled during active disease. V is TRBV21-1 and J is TRBJ1-2; TRBD1, the table's D call, was not compared with the DNA. TRBV21-1 is recorded as a pseudogene. Sequenced material: peripheral blood. The CDR3 sequence: CASSKEGYLTGNFGYTF. The CDR3 nucleotides are TGTGCCAGCAGCAAGGAAGGTTACCTGACAGGGAATTTTGGCTACACCTTC.